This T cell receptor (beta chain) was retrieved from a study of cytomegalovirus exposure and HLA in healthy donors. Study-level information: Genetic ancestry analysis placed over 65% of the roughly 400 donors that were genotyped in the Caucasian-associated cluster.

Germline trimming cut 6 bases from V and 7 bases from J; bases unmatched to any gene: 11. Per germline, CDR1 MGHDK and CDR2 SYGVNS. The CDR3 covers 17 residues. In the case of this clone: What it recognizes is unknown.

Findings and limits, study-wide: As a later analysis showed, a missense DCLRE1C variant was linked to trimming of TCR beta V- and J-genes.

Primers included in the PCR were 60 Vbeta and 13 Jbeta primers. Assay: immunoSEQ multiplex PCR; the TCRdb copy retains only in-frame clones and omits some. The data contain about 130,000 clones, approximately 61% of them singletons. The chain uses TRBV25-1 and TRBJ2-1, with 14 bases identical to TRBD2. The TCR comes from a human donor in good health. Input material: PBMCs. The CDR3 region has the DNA TGTGCCAGCAGCCAGGCGACTAGCGGGAGGGCCGGGAATGAGCAGTTCTTC. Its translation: CASSQATSGRAGNEQFF.